This T cell receptor (beta chain) emerged from a study of early stage breast cancer tumors. Study-wide background: Around 9.6-fold was the mean read coverage per sample.

V shed 7 bases and J 4 bases; nucleotides not matched to a gene: 15. CDR1 is LNHDA, CDR2 SQIVND, per germline (reference sequence). This CDR3 is 17 amino acids long. Each sample had two DNA replicates, approximately 0.49 ug blood or about 1.5 ug tissue. Libraries were prepared by immunoSEQ multiplex PCR; TCRdb keeps only in-frame clonotypes and omits some of them. There are nearly 25,000 clones in the sample; 55% to 80% occur only once, and about 10% lies in the top ten. Study-level points and caveats: Enriched TCRB sequences shared across patients were mostly commonly generated sequences.

On this clone itself: Antigen specificity is unknown.

V gene TRBV19 combines with J gene TRBJ2-5; the match to TRBD2 covers 10 bases. The sequencing sample was made of breast tumor tissue. This TCR derives from a person in their sixties or seventies with breast cancer. CDR3: CASTNFVAGGRPETQYF. DNA for the CDR3: TGTGCCAGTACGAACTTTGTAGCGGGAGGTAGGCCAGAGACCCAGTACTTC. Complete variable domain (other parts from reference TRBV19 and TRBJ2-5): DGGITQSPKYLFRKEGQNVTLSCEQNLNHDAMYWYRQDPGQGLRLIYYSQIVNDFQKGDIAEGYSVSREKKESFPLTVTSAQKNPTAFYLCASTNFVAGGRPETQYFGPGTRLLVL.